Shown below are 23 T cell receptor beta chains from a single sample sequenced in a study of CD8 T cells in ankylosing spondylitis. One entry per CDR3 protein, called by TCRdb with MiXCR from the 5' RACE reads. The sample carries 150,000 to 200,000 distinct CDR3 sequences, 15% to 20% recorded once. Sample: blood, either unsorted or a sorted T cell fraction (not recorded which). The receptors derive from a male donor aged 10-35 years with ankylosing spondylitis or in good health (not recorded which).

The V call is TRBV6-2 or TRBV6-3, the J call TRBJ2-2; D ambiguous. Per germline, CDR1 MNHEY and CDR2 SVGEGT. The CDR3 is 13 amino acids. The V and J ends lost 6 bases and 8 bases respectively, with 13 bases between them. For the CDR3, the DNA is TGTGCCAGCAGCAACGCACCAGCGGGGGAGCTGTTTTTT. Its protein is CASSNAPAGELFF.

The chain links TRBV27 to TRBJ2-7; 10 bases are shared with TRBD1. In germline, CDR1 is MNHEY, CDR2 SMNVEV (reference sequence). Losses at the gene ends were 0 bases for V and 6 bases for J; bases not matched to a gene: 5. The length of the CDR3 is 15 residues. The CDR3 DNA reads TGTGCCAGCAGTTTATCGGGACAGGGGTTGGTCGAGCAGTACTTC. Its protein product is CASSLSGQGLVEQYF.

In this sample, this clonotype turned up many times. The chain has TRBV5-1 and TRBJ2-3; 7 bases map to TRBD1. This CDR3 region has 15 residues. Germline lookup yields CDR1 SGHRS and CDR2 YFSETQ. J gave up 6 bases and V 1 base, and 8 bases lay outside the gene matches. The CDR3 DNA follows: TGCGCCAGCAGCTTGAAACAGGGGCACATGGATACGCAGTATTTT. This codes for CASSLKQGHMDTQYF. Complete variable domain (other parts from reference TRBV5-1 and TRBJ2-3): KAGVTQTPRYLIKTRGQQVTLSCSPISGHRSVSWYQQTPGQGLQFLFEYFSETQRNKGNFPGRFSGRQFSNSRSEMNVSTLELGDSALYLCASSLKQGHMDTQYFGPGTRLTVL.

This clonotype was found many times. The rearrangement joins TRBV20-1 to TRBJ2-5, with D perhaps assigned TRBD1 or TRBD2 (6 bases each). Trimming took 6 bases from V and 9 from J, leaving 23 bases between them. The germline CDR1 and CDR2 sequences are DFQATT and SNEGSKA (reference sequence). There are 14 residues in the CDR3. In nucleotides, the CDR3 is TGCAGTGCCTCAACAGGTGGGGGCTCGGGGGCCCAGTACTTC. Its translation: CSASTGGGSGAQYF.

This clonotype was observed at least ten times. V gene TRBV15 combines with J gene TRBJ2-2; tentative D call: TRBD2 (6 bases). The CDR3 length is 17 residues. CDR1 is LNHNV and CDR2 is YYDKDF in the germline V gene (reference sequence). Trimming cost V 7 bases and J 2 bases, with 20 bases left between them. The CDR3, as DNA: TGTGCCACCAAAACGGGGGAATGGTTTCCTAACACCGGGGAGCTGTTTTTT. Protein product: CATKTGEWFPNTGELFF.

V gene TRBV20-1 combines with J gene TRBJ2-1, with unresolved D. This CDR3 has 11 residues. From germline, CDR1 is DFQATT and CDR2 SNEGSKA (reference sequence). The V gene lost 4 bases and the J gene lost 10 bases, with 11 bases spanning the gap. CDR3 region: CSAIRANEQFF. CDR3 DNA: TGCAGTGCTATACGGGCTAACGAGCAGTTCTTC.

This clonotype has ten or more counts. CDR3 in amino acids: CSVEGHEQFF. In nucleotides, the CDR3 is TGCAGCGTTGAGGGCCATGAGCAGTTCTTC. The chain uses TRBV29-1 and TRBJ2-1, with D unclear. CDR3 length: 10 amino acids. Trimming took 3 bases from V and 8 from J, leaving 5 bases between them. Germline loops: CDR1 SQVTM, CDR2 ANQGSEA.

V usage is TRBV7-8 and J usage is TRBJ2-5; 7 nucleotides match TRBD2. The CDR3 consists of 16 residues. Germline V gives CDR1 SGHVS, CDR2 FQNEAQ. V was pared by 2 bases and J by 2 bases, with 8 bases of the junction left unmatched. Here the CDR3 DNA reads TGTGCCAGCAGCTTAAGAGGGGACTACAGACAAGAGACCCAGTACTTC. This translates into CASSLRGDYRQETQYF.

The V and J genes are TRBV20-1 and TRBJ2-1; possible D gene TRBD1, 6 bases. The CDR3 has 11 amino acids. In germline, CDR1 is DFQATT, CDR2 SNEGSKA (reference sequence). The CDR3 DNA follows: TGCAGCCACAGGGAATACAATGAGCAGTTCTTC. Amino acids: CSHREYNEQFF.

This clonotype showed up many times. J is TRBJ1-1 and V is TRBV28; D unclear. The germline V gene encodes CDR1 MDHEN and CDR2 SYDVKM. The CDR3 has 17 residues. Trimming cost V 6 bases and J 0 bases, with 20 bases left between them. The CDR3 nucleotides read TGTGCCAGCAGGAACCTGAGGGATCTAATAATGAACACTGAAGCTTTCTTT. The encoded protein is CASRNLRDLIMNTEAFF.

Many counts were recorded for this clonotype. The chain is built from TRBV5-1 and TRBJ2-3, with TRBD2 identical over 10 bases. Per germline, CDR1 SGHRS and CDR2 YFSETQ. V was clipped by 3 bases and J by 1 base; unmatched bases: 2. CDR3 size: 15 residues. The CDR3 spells CASSSGTSGTDTQYF. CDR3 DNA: TGCGCCAGCAGCTCCGGGACTAGCGGCACAGATACGCAGTATTTT.

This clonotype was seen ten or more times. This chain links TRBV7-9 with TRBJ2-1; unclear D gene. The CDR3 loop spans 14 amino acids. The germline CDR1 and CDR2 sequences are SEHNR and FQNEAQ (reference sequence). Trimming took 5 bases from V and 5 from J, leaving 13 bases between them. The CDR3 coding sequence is TGTGCCAGCAGCCGTCCGGTCCGTAACAATGAGCAGTTCTTC. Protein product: CASSRPVRNNEQFF.

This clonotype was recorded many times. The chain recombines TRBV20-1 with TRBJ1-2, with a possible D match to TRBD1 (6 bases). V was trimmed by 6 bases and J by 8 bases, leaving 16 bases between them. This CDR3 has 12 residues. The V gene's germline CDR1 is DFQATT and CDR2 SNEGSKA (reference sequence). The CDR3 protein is CSAILRDTGYTF. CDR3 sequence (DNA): TGCAGTGCCATACTAAGGGACACCGGCTACACCTTC.

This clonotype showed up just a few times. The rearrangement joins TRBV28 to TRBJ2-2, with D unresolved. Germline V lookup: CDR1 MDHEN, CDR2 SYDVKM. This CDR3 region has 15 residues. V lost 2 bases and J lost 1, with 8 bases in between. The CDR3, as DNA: TGTGCCAGCAGTTTACGCACAATGAACACCGGGGAGCTGTTTTTT. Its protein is CASSLRTMNTGELFF.

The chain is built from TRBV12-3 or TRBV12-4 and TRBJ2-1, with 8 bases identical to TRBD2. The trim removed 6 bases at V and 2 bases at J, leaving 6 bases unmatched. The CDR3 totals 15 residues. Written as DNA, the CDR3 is TGTGCCAGCAGCCTTCTAGCGGGCCCCTACAATGAGCAGTTCTTC. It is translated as CASSLLAGPYNEQFF.

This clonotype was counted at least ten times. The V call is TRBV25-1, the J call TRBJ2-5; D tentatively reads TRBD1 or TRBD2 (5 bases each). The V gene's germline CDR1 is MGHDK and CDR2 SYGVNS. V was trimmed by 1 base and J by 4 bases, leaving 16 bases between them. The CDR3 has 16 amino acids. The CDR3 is CASSELGTMQGETQYF. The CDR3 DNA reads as TGTGCCAGCAGTGAATTAGGGACGATGCAGGGAGAGACCCAGTACTTC.

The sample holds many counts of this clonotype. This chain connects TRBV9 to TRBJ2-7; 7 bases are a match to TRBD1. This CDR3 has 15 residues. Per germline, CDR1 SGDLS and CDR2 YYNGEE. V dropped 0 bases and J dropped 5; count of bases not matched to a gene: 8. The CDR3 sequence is CASSVGADRAHEQYF. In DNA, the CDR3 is TGTGCCAGCAGCGTAGGGGCTGACAGGGCCCACGAGCAGTACTTC.

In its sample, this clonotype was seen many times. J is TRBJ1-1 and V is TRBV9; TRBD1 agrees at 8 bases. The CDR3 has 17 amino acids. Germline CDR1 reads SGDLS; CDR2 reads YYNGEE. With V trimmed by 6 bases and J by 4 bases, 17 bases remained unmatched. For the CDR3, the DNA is TGTGCCAGCACCAGGGCCCCCGGGACAGGATCGGGCACTGAAGCTTTCTTT. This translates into CASTRAPGTGSGTEAFF.

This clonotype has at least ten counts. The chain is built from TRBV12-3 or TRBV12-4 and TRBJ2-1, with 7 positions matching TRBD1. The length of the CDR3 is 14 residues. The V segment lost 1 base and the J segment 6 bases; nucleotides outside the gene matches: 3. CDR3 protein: CASSLGAGGNEQFF. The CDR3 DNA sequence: TGTGCCAGCAGTTTAGGGGCAGGGGGCAATGAGCAGTTCTTC.

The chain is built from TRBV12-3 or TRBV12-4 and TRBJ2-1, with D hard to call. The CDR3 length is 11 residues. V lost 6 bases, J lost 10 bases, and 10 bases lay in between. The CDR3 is CASSDQGEQFF. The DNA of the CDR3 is TGTGCCAGCAGCGATCAAGGCGAGCAGTTCTTC.

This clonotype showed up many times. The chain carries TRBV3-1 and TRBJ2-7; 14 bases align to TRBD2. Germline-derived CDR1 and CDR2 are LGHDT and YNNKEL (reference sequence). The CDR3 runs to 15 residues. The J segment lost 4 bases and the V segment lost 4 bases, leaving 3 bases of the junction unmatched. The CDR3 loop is CASSPGLAGGYEQYF. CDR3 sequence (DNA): TGTGCCAGCAGCCCAGGACTAGCGGGAGGATACGAGCAGTACTTC.

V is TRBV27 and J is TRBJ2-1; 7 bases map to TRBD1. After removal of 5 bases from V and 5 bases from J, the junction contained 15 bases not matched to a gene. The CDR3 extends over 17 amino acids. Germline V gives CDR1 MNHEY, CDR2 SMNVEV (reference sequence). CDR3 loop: CASSANRGFAQHNEQFF. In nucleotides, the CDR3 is TGTGCCAGCAGTGCCAACAGGGGATTCGCGCAGCACAATGAGCAGTTCTTC.

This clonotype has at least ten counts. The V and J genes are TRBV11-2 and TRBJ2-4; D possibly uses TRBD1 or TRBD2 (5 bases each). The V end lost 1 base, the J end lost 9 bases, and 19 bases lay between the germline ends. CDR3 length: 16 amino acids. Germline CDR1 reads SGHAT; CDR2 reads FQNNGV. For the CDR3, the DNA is TGTGCCAGCAGCTTAGTCACCGGGACCCCGCCCGGCATTCAGTACTTC. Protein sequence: CASSLVTGTPPGIQYF.